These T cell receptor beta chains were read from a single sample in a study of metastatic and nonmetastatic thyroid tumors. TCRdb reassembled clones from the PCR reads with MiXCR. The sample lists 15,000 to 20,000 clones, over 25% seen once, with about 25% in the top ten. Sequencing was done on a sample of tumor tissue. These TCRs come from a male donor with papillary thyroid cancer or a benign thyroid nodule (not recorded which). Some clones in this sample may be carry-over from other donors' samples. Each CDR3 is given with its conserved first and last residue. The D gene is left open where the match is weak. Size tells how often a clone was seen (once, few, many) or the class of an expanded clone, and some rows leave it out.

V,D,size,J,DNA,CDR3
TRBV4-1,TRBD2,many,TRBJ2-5,TGCGCCAGCAGCCACGATAGCGGGAGAGGGCAAGAGACCCAGTACTTC,CASSHDSGRGQETQYF
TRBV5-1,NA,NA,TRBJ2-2,TGCGCCAGCAGCTTGCAGACCACCGGGGAGCTGTTTTTT,CASSLQTTGELFF
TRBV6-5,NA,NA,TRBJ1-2,TGTGCCAGCAGTTACGGGACAAACATGATTCACTATGGCTACACCTTC,CASSYGTNMIHYGYTF
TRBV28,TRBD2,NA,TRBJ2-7,TGTGCCAGCAGTTTTCCGCGGGAGTTAGCCTACGAGCAGTACTTC,CASSFPRELAYEQYF
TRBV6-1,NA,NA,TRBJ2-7,TGTGCCAGCTCAGCGCCATGGGGGTCCTACGAGCAGTACTTC,CASSAPWGSYEQYF
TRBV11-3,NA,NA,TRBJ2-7,TGTGCCAGCAGCTCAAGGTTGGGGGCTTACGAGCAGTACTTC,CASSSRLGAYEQYF
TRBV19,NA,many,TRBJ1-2,TGTGCCAGTAGTCGACGCAACTATGGCTACACCTTC,CASSRRNYGYTF
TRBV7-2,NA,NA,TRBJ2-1,TGTGCCAGCAGCTTAGCCGCTGGAGGTTGCAATGAGCAGTTCTTC,CASSLAAGGCNEQFF
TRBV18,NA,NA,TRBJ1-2,TGTGCCAGCTCACCGGACTCCTCTAACTATGGCTACACCTTC,CASSPDSSNYGYTF
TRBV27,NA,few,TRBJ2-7,TGTGCCAGCAGTCTAACATGTGTCGACGAGCAGTACTTC,CASSLTCVDEQYF
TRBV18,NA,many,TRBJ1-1,TGTGCCAGCTCATCGGCCGGCACTGAAGCTTTCTTT,CASSSAGTEAFF
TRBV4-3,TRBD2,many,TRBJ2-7,TGCGCCAGCAGCCAAGATTTGGTACTAGCGGGAGGCCCCACTTCCTACGAGCAGTACTTC,CASSQDLVLAGGPTSYEQYF
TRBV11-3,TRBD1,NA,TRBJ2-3,TGTGCCAGCAGCTCGCAGAGGACAGGGGGGACGCAGTATTTT,CASSSQRTGGTQYF
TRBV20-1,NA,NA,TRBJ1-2,TGCAGTAGTGAGGGCTCGGGTGGCTACACCTTC,CSSEGSGGYTF
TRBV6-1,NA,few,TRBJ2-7,TGTGCCAGCAGGGGGCGGGACAGCTCCTACGAGCAGTACTTC,CASRGRDSSYEQYF
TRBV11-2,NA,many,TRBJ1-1,TGTGCCAGCAGCTTAGACCCCGAGGGGTTTTACACTGAAGCTTTCTTT,CASSLDPEGFYTEAFF
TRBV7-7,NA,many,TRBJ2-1,TGTGCCAGCAGCTCCACGGACTTTTCCAATGAGCAGTTCTTC,CASSSTDFSNEQFF
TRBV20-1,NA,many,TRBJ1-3,TGCAGTGTTAATTCTGGAAACACCATATATTTT,CSVNSGNTIYF
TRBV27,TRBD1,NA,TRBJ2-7,TGTGCCAGCAGCGAGGACAGGGTCTCCTACGAGCAGTACTTC,CASSEDRVSYEQYF
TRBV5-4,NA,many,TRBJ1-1,TGTGCCAGCAGCTTATTTGACGAGGGGAGGGAGAACACTGAAGCTTTCTTT,CASSLFDEGRENTEAFF
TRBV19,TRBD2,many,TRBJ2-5,TGTGCCAGTAGTTCGCGTGGGGGGCTAGCGGGACTAGAGACCCAGTACTTC,CASSSRGGLAGLETQYF
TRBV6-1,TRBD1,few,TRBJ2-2,TGTGCCAGCAGTGAGCAGGGGGTCGGGGAGCTGTTTTTT,CASSEQGVGELFF
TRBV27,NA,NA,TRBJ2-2,TGTGCCAGTTCCATTTCCGGGGGACAGATTACCGGGGAGCTGTTTTTT,CASSISGGQITGELFF
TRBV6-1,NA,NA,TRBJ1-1,TGTGCCAGCAAGTGGGGTGACACTGAAGCTTTCTTT,CASKWGDTEAFF
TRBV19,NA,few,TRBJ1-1,TGTGCCAGTACGATTAACACTGAAGCTTTCTTT,CASTINTEAFF
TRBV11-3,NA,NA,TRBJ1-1,TGTGCCAGCAGCCCCCGTTCTGGGCAACGAAACACTGAAGCTTTCTTT,CASSPRSGQRNTEAFF
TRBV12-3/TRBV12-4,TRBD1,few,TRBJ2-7,TGTGCCAGCAGTTGGACAGGGTTGTACGAGCAGTACTTC,CASSWTGLYEQYF
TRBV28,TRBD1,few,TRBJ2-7,TGTGCCAGCAGTCCACAGGGACAGGGGGCGCGAGAGCAGTACTTC,CASSPQGQGAREQYF
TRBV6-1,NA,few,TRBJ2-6,TGTGCCGGCAGCCCATGGGGACCTGGGGCCAACGTCCTGACTTTC,CAGSPWGPGANVLTF